Each of the 14 T cell receptor beta chains below was sequenced from the same sample in a study of control samples from healthy donors and cancer patients. Clones were sequenced by immunoSEQ multiplex PCR, and TCRdb holds only the in-frame ones, with some missing. The data contain some 150,000 clones, 89% of them singletons. The source material was blood. These receptors all stem from a man aged 30-40 years in good health.

This clone is a singleton in its sample. Its ends do not fully match the called genes, so a read error is possible. The chain has TRBV7-2 and TRBJ2-7; TRBD2 matches 10 bases. From germline, CDR1 is SGHTA and CDR2 FQGNSA. The CDR3 is 13 residues long. Written as DNA, the CDR3 is TGTGCCAGCAGCTTAGTGGCTAGCGGGGGCAGCTTCTTC. Protein product: CASSLVASGGSFF.

The rearrangement joins TRBV13 to TRBJ1-1; 7 positions agree with TRBD1. The CDR3 sequence is 14 residues long. With 4 bases clipped from V and 1 base from J, the junction kept 3 bases outside the gene matches. Germline assignment: CDR1 PRHDT and CDR2 FYEKMQ (reference sequence). The CDR3 DNA reads as TGTGCCAGCAGCTACCGGGACAGGAACACTGAAGCTTTCTTT. As protein: CASSYRDRNTEAFF.

V usage is TRBV27 and J usage is TRBJ1-1; TRBD1 aligns across 11 bases. This CDR3 region has 16 residues. The V gene end was trimmed by 2 bases and the J gene end by 7 bases; junction bases not matched to a gene: 9. CDR1 MNHEY and CDR2 SMNVEV come from the germline V gene (reference sequence). This CDR3 is CASSLLRDRGIFEAFF. CDR3 coding DNA: TGTGCCAGCAGTTTACTCCGGGACAGGGGGATCTTTGAAGCTTTCTTT.

The chain is built from TRBV2 and TRBJ1-2; tentatively, D is TRBD1 (5 bases). The CDR3 runs 16 residues. CDR1 and CDR2 from the germline V gene are SNHLY and FYNNEI. The ends were cut back, 6 bases at V and 6 bases at J, with 23 bases in the middle. The CDR3 DNA is TGTGCCAGCAGCCCAGGGTCTCCCAGGTTGGGCGATGGCTACACCTTC. Its protein is CASSPGSPRLGDGYTF.

The rearrangement uses TRBV30 and TRBJ1-2; tentatively, D is TRBD1 (6 bases). This CDR3 has 12 amino acids. CDR1 is GTSNPN, CDR2 SVGIG, per germline (reference sequence). V was clipped by 5 bases and J by 8 bases, with 15 bases between them. CDR3 region: CAWAGQSRGYTF. The CDR3 DNA reads TGTGCCTGGGCCGGACAGTCACGGGGCTACACCTTC.

V is TRBV30 and J is TRBJ1-4; TRBD1 might be the D (5 bases). V was shortened by 3 bases and J by 14 bases, with 13 bases between the two germline ends. The CDR3 is made up of 11 amino acids. Germline V gene sequence: CDR1 GTSNPN, CDR2 SVGIG (reference sequence). The CDR3 coding sequence is TGTGCCTGGAGAGCCGGGACTGTTCTGTTTTTT. Translated, it gives CAWRAGTVLFF.

The chain recombines TRBV7-2 with TRBJ2-7, with TRBD1 identical over 8 bases. Germline V CDR1 and CDR2: SGHTA, FQGNSA. Germline trimming cut 1 base from V and 3 bases from J; bases unmatched to any gene: 2. The CDR3 contains 14 residues. For the CDR3, the DNA is TGTGCCAGCAGCTTAGGACAGGGGAACTACGAGCAGTACTTC. This codes for CASSLGQGNYEQYF.

DNA for the CDR3: TGTGCCAGCCTACCCGACAGGGGAGAATCCCACGAGCAGTACTTC. It translates to CASLPDRGESHEQYF. The genes are TRBV6-6 and TRBJ2-7; 8 nucleotides line up with TRBD1. The J segment lost 5 bases and the V segment lost 8 bases, leaving 14 bases of the junction unmatched. Germline V lookup: CDR1 MNHNY, CDR2 SVGAGI (reference sequence). This CDR3 is 15 amino acids long.

J is TRBJ1-2 and V is TRBV5-8; D gene unclear. This CDR3 has 15 amino acids. Trimming took 0 bases from V and 7 from J, leaving 16 bases between them. CDR1 and CDR2 (germline): SGHTS, YDEGEE. CDR3 in DNA: TGTGCCAGCAGCTTGGTCTCCCTTTCAGGAAGTGGCTACACCTTC. Translation: CASSLVSLSGSGYTF.

This clone appeared a few times. V is TRBV27 and J is TRBJ2-3; possibly TRBD1 or TRBD2 for D (5 bases each). Between the trimmed V and J ends, which lost 8 bases and 0 bases, there was a span of 15 bases. The germline V gene encodes CDR1 MNHEY and CDR2 SMNVEV (reference sequence). The CDR3 runs to 15 residues. The DNA for the CDR3 is TGTGCCAGCGGCGGGCCAGGACAAAGCACAGATACGCAGTATTTT. It codes for CASGGPGQSTDTQYF.

This chain joins TRBV19 and TRBJ1-5; D is undetermined. The length of the CDR3 is 13 residues. V lost 1 base to trimming and J lost 6 bases, with 7 bases between them. Germline lookup yields CDR1 LNHDA and CDR2 SQIVND (reference sequence). The CDR3 DNA follows: TGTGCCAGTAGTATAGGGGGAGGTCAGCCCCAGCATTTT. The encoded protein is CASSIGGGQPQHF.

The chain employs TRBV13 and TRBJ2-3, with D unresolved. The CDR3 contains 12 residues. Germline CDR1 reads PRHDT; CDR2 reads FYEKMQ (reference sequence). V was trimmed by 1 base and J by 6 bases, leaving 5 bases between them. The CDR3 DNA follows: TGTGCCAGCAGCTTAGAAGCGGATACGCAGTATTTT. Amino acids: CASSLEADTQYF.

The chain is built from TRBV18 and TRBJ2-7, with TRBD2 matching 9 bases. Germline CDR1 KGHSH, CDR2 LQKENI. This CDR3 comprises 17 residues. V lost 2 bases, J lost 5 bases, and 13 bases stayed unmatched. CDR3 nucleotide sequence: TGTGCCAGCTCACCAAACCTAGCGGGAACAGTCGGGAACGAGCAGTACTTC. Protein sequence: CASSPNLAGTVGNEQYF. The full variable domain, with the rest looked up from reference TRBV18 and TRBJ2-7, is NAGVMQNPRHLVRRRGQEARLRCSPMKGHSHVYWYRQLPEEGLKFMVYLQKENIIDESGMPKERFSAEFPKEGPSILRIQQVVRGDSAAYFCASSPNLAGTVGNEQYFGPGTRLTVT.

Worth noting for this clone: This CDR3 is also generated by other DNA sequences in the sample. The chain recombines TRBV19 with TRBJ2-3; 8 nucleotides line up with TRBD2. In germline, CDR1 is LNHDA, CDR2 SQIVND (reference sequence). There are 14 residues in the CDR3. V shed 1 base and J 3 bases; nucleotides not matched to a gene: 0. CDR3 nucleotides: TGTGCCAGTAGTATAGCGGGAGGGACAGATACGCAGTATTTT. Its translation is CASSIAGGTDTQYF.